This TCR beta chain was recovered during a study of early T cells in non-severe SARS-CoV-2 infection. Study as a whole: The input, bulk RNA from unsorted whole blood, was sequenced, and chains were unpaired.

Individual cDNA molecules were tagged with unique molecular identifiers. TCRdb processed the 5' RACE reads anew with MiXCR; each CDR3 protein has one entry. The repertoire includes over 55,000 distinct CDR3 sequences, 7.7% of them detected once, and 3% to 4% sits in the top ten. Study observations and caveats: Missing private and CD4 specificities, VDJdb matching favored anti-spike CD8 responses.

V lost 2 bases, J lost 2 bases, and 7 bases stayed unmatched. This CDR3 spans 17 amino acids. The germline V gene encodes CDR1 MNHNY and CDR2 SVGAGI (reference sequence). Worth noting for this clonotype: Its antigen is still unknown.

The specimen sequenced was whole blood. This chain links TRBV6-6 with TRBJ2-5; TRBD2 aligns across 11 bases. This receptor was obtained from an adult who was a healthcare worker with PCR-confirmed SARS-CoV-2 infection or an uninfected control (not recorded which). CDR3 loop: CASSYTVAGGGQETQYF. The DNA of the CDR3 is TGTGCCAGCAGTTACACCGTAGCGGGAGGGGGTCAAGAGACCCAGTACTTC.